Sequencing of this T cell receptor beta chain was carried out in a study of blood T cell repertoires in COVID-19 (dated by TCRdb to between 2020 and 2021). Context from the whole study: Collaborator samples came from the United States, Italy and Spain and covered acute and convalescent phases of COVID-19. The prospective study material was composed of cDNA or gDNA derived from T cells, B-cell-depleted T cells, or PBMCs. Samples came from the ongoing ImmuneRACE study (first 160 participants) plus 1,254 subjects from 6 global collaborators. Nearly every sample came with metadata listing a de-identified subject ID, COVID-19 status, age in years and sex. The repertoires were released in a freely available public database intended as a resource for research on the immune response to SARS-CoV-2. Subjects who had been exposed to COVID-19, were actively infected with it, or had recovered from it provided the deeply sampled blood TCRbeta repertoires that made up the dataset. HLA class I and class II types, where available, came from metadata supplied by the sample provider rather than from assay-based typing.

For this clone: The antigen this receptor binds is unknown. No base quality values were provided; no much bigger clone lies one nucleotide off.

The immunoSEQ Assay, a bias-controlled multiplex PCR, was used to amplify TCRbeta CDR3 regions from genomic DNA. The paper's processing steps were these. Within the assay, amplification of reference gene primers was used to estimate how many nucleated cells each sample contained. To quantify the absolute abundance of each unique TCRbeta CDR3 rearrangement, sequence reads were collapsed and filtered. For each sample, productive Simpson clonality was calculated as the square root of Simpson's diversity index across productive rearrangements. TCRdb carries this immuneACCESS record with in-frame sequences only. Its versions omit some clonotypes, under half of them owing to an unresolved V gene in the studies checked, with the rest unexplained. The V and J calls and clone size are taken from that table; D and trimming were inferred from the DNA. The sample has about 210,000 clones on record, more than 65% of them singletons. The ten largest make up 9.7% of the sample.

The collaborating institutions used their own protocols to collect whole blood in K2EDTA tubes. Collaborator samples were shipped for TCRbeta analysis as frozen whole blood, isolated PBMCs, or DNA extracted from either sample type. Measured from the cysteine to the phenylalanine, the CDR3 is 17 residues long. Of all the DNA, just the CDR3 is kept, 51 bases in frame from base 1. General conclusions and limits of the study: The quantity of clinical and demographic metadata differed by source and by participant and was supplied without curation.

The receptor was isolated from a man in his fifties or sixties with active or convalescent COVID-19. The sample comprised peripheral blood. The chain employs TRBV21-1 and TRBJ1-5. TRBV21-1 is labeled a pseudogene. The CDR3 sequence is CASSTRKLNVQNQPQHF. The DNA reads as follows: TGTGCCAGCAGCACGAGGAAACTAAACGTGCAAAATCAGCCCCAGCATTTT.